The clone carrying this TCR beta chain was detected only once. Germline CDR1 SNHLY, CDR2 FYNNEI. Losses at the gene ends were 3 bases for V and 1 base for J; bases not matched to a gene: 9. The length of the CDR3 is 18 residues. Using immunoSEQ multiplex PCR, the repertoire was profiled, and TCRdb retains in-frame clones only, with some absent. The sample contains some 93,000 clones, about 96% of which appear only once. This sample was included in a study of technical replicates of blood from several donors. The source material was T cells isolated from PBMCs. The rearrangement uses TRBV2 and TRBJ2-1, with 10 bases fitting TRBD2. The receptor comes from a human donor in good health. The CDR3 loop reads CASSEGSGRRGSYNEQFF. CDR3 coding DNA: TGTGCCAGCAGTGAGGGTAGCGGGAGGAGGGGTTCCTACAATGAGCAGTTCTTC.